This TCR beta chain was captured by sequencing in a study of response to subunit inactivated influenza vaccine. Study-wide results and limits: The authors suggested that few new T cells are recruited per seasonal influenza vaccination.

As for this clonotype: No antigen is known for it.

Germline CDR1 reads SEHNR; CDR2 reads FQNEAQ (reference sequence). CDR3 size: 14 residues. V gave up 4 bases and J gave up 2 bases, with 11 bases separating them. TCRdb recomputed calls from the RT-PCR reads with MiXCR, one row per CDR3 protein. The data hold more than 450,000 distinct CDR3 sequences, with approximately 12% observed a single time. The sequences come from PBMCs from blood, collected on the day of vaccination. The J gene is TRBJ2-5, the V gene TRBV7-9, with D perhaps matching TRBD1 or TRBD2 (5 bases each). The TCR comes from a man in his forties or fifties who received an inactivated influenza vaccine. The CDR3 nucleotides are TGTGCCAGCAGCTGGGGGACGGATCAAGAGACCCAGTACTTC. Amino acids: CASSWGTDQETQYF.